This record looks at one T cell receptor (beta chain) sequence and its context. Repertoires were generated with immunoSEQ multiplex PCR, while TCRdb's copy carries only in-frame clones and drops some. The data contain roughly 500,000 clones, 80% to 90% of them singletons. This sample is part of a study of Ad26.COV2.S vaccination and SARS-CoV-2 variants. Treatment meaning: over 15 received Ad26.COV2.S at low or high dose, single or two shots; about 5 received placebo; per-sample allocation not given. The samples were gathered on day 63 after the first injection of vaccine or placebo. There are 15 residues in the CDR3. V was cut by 2 bases and J by 1 base, with 11 bases left in between. Per the germline V gene, CDR1 is SGHTA and CDR2 is FQGNSA.

The receptor comes from a person between 18 and 59 years old who received the Ad26.COV2.S COVID-19 vaccine or a placebo. The material sequenced was peripheral blood, taken in a trial of Ad26.COV2.S vaccine versus placebo. This chain connects TRBV7-2 to TRBJ1-1; TRBD1 might be the D (5 bases). The DNA of the CDR3 is TGTGCCAGCAGCTTATCAGGGCCTGGGAACACTGAAGCTTTCTTT. It encodes CASSLSGPGNTEAFF.